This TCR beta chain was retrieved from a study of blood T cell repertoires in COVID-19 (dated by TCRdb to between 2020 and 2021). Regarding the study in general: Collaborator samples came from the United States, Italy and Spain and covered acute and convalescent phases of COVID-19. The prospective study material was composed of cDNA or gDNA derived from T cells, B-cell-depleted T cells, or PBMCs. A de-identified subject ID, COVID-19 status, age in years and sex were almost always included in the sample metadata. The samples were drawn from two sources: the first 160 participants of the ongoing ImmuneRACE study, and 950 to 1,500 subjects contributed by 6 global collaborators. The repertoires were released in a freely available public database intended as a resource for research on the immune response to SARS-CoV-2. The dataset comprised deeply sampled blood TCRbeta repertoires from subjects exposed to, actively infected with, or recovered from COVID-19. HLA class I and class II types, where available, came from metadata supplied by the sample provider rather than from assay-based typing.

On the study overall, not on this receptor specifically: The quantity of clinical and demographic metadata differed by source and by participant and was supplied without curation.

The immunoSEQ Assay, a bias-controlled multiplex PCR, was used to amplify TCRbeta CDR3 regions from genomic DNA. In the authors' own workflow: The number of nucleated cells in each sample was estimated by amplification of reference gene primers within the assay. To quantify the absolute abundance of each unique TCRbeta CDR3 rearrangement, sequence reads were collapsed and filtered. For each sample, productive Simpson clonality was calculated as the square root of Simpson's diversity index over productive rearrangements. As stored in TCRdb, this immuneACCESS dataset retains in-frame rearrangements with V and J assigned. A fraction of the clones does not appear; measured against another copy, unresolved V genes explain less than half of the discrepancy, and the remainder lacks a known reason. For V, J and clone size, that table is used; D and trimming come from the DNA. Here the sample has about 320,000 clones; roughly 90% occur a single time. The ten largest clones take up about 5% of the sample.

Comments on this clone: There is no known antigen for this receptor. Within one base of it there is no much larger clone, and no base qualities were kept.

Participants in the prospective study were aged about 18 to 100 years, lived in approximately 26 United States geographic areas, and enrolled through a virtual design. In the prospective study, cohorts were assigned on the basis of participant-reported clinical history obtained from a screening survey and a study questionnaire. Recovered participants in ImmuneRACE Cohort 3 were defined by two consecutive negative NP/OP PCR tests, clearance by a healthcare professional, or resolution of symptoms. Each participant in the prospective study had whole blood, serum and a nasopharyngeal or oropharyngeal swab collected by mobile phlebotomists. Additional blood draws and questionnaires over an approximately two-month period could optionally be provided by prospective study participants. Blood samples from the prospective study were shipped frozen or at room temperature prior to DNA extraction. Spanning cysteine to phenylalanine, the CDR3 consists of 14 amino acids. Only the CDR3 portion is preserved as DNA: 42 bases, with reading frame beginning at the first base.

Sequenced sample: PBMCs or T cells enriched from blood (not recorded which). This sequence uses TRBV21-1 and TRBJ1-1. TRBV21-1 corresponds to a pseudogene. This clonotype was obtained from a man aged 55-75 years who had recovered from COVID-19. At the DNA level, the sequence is TGTGCCAGCAGCAAAGGACCCGGGGGCACTGAAGCTTTCTTT. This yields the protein CASSKGPGGTEAFF.